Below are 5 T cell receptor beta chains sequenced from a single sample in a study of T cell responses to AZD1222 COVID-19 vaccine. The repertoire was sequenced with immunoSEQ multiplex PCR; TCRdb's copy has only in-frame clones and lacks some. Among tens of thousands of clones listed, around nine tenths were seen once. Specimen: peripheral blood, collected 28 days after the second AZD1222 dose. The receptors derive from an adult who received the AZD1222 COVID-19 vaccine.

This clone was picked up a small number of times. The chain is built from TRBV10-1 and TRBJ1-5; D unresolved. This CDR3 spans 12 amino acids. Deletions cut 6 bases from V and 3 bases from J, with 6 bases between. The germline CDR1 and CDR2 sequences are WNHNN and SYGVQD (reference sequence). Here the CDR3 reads CASSELNQPQHF. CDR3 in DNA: TGCGCCAGCAGCGAGCTCAATCAGCCCCAGCATTTT.

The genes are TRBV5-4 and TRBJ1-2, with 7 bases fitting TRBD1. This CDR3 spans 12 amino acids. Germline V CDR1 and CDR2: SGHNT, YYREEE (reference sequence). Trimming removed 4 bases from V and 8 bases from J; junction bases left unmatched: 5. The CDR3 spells CASSAGQYGYTF. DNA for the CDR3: TGTGCCAGCAGCGCGGGACAGTACGGCTACACCTTC.

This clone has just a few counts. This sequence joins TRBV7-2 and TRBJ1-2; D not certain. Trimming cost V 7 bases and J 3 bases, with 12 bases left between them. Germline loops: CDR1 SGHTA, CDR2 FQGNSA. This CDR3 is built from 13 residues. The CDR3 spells CASTHIGDYGYTF. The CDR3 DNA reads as TGTGCCAGCACCCATATAGGCGACTATGGCTACACCTTC. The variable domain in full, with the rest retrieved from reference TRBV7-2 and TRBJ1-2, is GAGVSQSPSNKVTEKGKDVELRCDPISGHTALYWYRQSLGQGLEFLIYFQGNSAPDKSGLPSDRFSAERTGGSVSTLTIQRTQQEDSAVYLCASTHIGDYGYTFGSGTRLTVV.

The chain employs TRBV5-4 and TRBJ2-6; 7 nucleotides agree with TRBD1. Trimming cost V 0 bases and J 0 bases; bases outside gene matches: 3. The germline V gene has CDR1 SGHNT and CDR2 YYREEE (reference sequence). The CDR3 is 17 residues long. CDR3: CASSLEGQTSGANVLTF. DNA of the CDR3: TGTGCCAGCAGCTTGGAGGGACAGACCTCTGGGGCCAACGTCCTGACTTTC.

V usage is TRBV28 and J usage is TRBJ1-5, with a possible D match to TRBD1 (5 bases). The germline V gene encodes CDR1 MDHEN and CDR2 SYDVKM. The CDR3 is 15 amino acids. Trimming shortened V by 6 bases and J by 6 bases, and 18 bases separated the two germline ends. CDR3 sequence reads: CASSRVLGDFQPQHF. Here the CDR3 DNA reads TGTGCCAGCAGCAGGGTTTTAGGGGATTTTCAGCCCCAGCATTTT.